This T cell receptor (beta chain) was found in a study of T cells expressing NK-cell markers (dated by TCRdb to about 2020). Looking at the study overall: Three sorted T-cell subsets (CD3+CD56+NKG2C+, CD3+CD56+NKG2C- and CD3+CD56-NKG2C+) from several donors had their TCR beta-chain repertoires profiled. Among the eight sequenced donors, seven were HCMV-seropositive and one was HCMV-seronegative. All eight donors whose samples were sequenced were randomly selected healthy volunteers, three of them men and five women. Illumina HiSeq 2000/2500, MiSeq or NextSeq was used to sequence libraries as 2 x 150 bp reads. Overall results and qualifications from the work: For roughly 6 donors, the dominant CD3+CD56+NKG2C+ clonotypes were among the top 10 CD8+ clonotypes and accounted for roughly 1.0-8% of CD8+ T cells. Those dominant clonotypes were again the most abundant among CD3+CD56-NKG2C+ cells in several donors, at about 28.3-65%. It remained unclear whether the expanded NKG2C-expressing T cell clones were specific for HCMV antigens.

CDR1 SEHNR and CDR2 FQNEAQ were looked up in the germline V gene (reference sequence). The CDR3 sequence holds 17 residues, the cysteine and phenylalanine included. There is no recorded DNA. HCMV-specific IgG was detected in serum with a commercial ELISA kit to determine HCMV serostatus. Ficoll density gradient centrifugation was used to isolate peripheral blood mononuclear cells from blood. Notes on this clonotype: Its antigen specificity is not known.

Sequencing was carried out with an Illumina HiSeq 2000. 5'RACE template switching, by which a universal primer site and unique molecular identifiers were added, was used to make TCR beta cDNA libraries. cDNA synthesis was primed from the TCR beta constant segment and was followed by two successive PCR amplification steps. The published analysis was carried out like this. MIGEC handled demultiplexing of the reads and grouping by UMI, while MiTCR was used to assemble and quantify clonotypes. Only TCR cDNA sequences supported by at least two reads were kept to exclude erroneous sequences. The tcR package was used for downstream repertoire analysis, and clonotypes were matched across fractions by CDR3 nucleotide sequence plus V segment. Antigen specificity was annotated against VDJdb with VDJmatch, allowing one amino acid substitution in CDR3. Based on TCRdb reprocessing of the reads, there is one entry per CDR3 protein sequence, and DNA is missing. The authors' filters were not applied to this entry. The table for this sample lists 150,000 to 180,000 distinct CDR3 sequences. The top ten clonotypes cover 30% to 45% of the sample.

The receptor's source is a woman between 45 and 65 years old in good health. Donor details come from another sample of the same person, matched by shared clones. The sample was blood T cells: a sorted CD56 or NKG2C T cell subset, CD4+ or CD8+ T cells, or bulk PBMC T cells (not recorded which). The chain couples TRBV7-9 to TRBJ1-2; TCRdb proposes TRBD1, but this gene call is untestable without DNA. The CDR3 region reads CASSWPGQSATNYGYTF.